The following is a TCR beta chain sequence with its context. It has no known antigen specificity. No base qualities exist here, and no much larger clone lies one base off it. Using the deep immunoSEQ assay, multiplex PCR amplified TCR CDR3 regions from genomic DNA. For each cell subset, the extracted genomic DNA was distributed evenly across all wells of several immunoSEQ 96-well plates, and each plate served as one replicate. For sorted subsets, roughly 200 ng of genomic DNA, equivalent to 25,000 to 30,000 T cell genomes, went into each replicate PCR. Purified libraries were quantified with a Qubit 3.0 fluorometer, sized on a Bioanalyzer 2100, and re-quantified with the KAPA Library Quantification kit. Every immunoSEQ 96-well plate was sequenced on a dedicated single-read 150-cycle Illumina NextSeq 550 flow cell. In the original analysis: Because only junctional sequences without quality scores were contained in the immunoSEQ output, filtering matching that applied to full-length reads could not be performed. Sequences were annotated with PyIR, a Python wrapper for IgBLAST v1.9, using IMGT germline references to assign V/J genes and CDR3. Any read was removed if the V/J assignment was weak (E-value above 1e-6), the CDR3 was missing, or the read contained stop codons, out-of-frame junctions, or ambiguous translated residues. V3J clonotypes were defined by identical inferred V gene, J gene, and CDR3 amino acid sequence. The percentage overlap between two repertoires was calculated by dividing the number of shared unique clonotypes by the size of the smaller repertoire. RTK rarefaction, the Chao1 estimator, and Recon v2.1 estimates of unobserved clonotypes were used to assess repertoire richness. OLGA was used to compute generation probabilities for all TCRbeta clonotypes that the gDNA method yielded from a few donors. TCRdb carries this immuneACCESS record with in-frame sequences only. Its versions omit some clonotypes, under half of them owing to an unresolved V gene in the studies checked, with the rest unexplained. V and J calls plus clone size are reproduced from that table; the DNA served to infer D and trimming. The sample contains some 2.3 million clones, over 85% of them found a single time. Together, the top ten hold 0.39% of the sample.

The sample comes from a study of shared clonotypes between healthy human individuals (TCRdb year 2020). In the study overall: A few men and a couple of women, aged 18 to 49 years, made up the cohort. For each donor, CD4 naive and CD4 memory were each run on three plates, CD8 naive on two plates, and CD8 memory on one plate. To estimate repertoire size and how much clonotypes are shared between individuals, the study performed deep sequencing of blood TCR repertoires from 4 to 6 healthy adults. Libraries were prepared and TCR repertoires were sequenced by different laboratories using diverse techniques, in order to increase sequencing depth and limit assay-specific biases. Each donor's leukapheresis produced roughly between roughly 0.85 and 10 billion PBMCs.

Donors were healthy HIV-negative adults with no recently reported acute infections or vaccinations. Every donor was a Caucasian adult living in Nashville, Tennessee, USA. CD4+ T cells were enriched by magnetic negative selection, after which naive cells were positively selected on CD45RA and the negative fraction was taken as the memory subset. Blood was obtained by leukapheresis, after which PBMCs were separated by Ficoll-Histopaque density gradient centrifugation and cryopreserved in liquid nitrogen vapor phase. Analytical flow cytometry was used to check the purity and quantity of each magnetically sorted T cell population. Genomic DNA was isolated from every sorted fraction and measured by UV absorbance on a Nanodrop 2000c. Study-wide findings and limitations: Larger estimated clonotype richness was generally found for naive subsets than for memory subsets. Pairwise subsampling led to the expectation that sequencing depth would affect the degree of clonotype sharing among donors. Sampling was restricted to blood, and TCR repertoires in tissues likely differ from the TCR repertoires found in blood. The small number of donors limited the genetic and exposure-history diversity represented. Higher generation probabilities were observed for clonotypes shared by all four sorted-subset donors than for non-shared clonotypes. Even with the large sequencing depth, rarefaction of the sorted-subset datasets indicated that sequencing was incomplete. When a few donors were compared, the shared fraction of clonotypes was roughly 5% for naive CD4, more than 3% for naive CD8, 2.3% for memory CD4, and under 0.5% for memory CD8.

The specimen sequenced was naive CD4+ T cells from PBMCs. The label giving this sample's cell subset or site can be read as: CD45RA+ positively selected. This receptor was identified in a man younger than 35 in good health. Some clones in this sample may be carry-over from other donors' samples.

CDR3 protein: CASSLSSRGFGNTGELFF. The base sequence is TGTGCCAGCAGTTTAAGCTCCAGGGGGTTCGGGAACACCGGGGAGCTGTTTTTT. The rearrangement joined TRBV27 to TRBJ2-2; TRBD1 agrees with 7 junctional bases. Taken from cysteine to phenylalanine, the CDR3 has 18 residues. Just the 54-base CDR3 DNA is kept, in frame starting at base 1. CDR1 and CDR2, per the germline V gene (reference sequence), are MNHEY and SMNVEV. The junction shows trimming of 2 bases on V and 1 base on J, and the gene matches do not reach 10 bases of it.